The next 24 T cell receptor beta chains were all read from a single sample in a study of blood T cell repertoires in COVID-19. Profiled with immunoSEQ multiplex PCR; TCRdb holds only in-frame clones, not every one. The sample has 400,000 or so clones; about 90% are singletons. Material: PBMCs or T cells enriched from blood (not recorded which). The receptors come from a man aged 18-30 years who had recovered from COVID-19.

The rearrangement joins TRBV12-3 or TRBV12-4 to TRBJ1-2; D is possibly TRBD1 (5 bases). Trimming shortened V by 2 bases and J by 8 bases, and 12 bases separated the two germline ends. The CDR3 sequence is 13 residues long. DNA for the CDR3: TGTGCCAGCAGTTTAAGCGACAGTCGGGGCTACACCTTC. Translation gives CASSLSDSRGYTF.

The V and J genes are TRBV18 and TRBJ1-1; 9 bases match TRBD1. The V gene's germline CDR1 is KGHSH and CDR2 LQKENI. CDR3 length: 17 residues. The junction had 14 bases not matched to a gene; V was cut back by 8 bases and J by 1 base. The CDR3 spells CASATGTGLDKNTEAFF. The CDR3 region has the DNA TGTGCCAGCGCAACTGGGACAGGGCTAGACAAGAACACTGAAGCTTTCTTT.

CDR3 protein: CASSPMTGTNEKLFF. For the CDR3, the DNA is TGTGCCAGCTCACCCATGACTGGTACTAATGAAAAACTGTTTTTT. V is TRBV18 and J is TRBJ1-4; D not certain. Deletions cut 3 bases from V and 2 bases from J, with 10 bases between. From germline, CDR1 is KGHSH and CDR2 LQKENI. This CDR3 has 15 residues.

This rearrangement joins TRBV7-9 to TRBJ2-1; D is possibly TRBD1 (6 bases). V was clipped by 2 bases and J by 5 bases, with 10 bases between them. The CDR3 is made up of 14 amino acids. CDR1 is SEHNR, CDR2 FQNEAQ, per germline (reference sequence). In DNA form, the CDR3 reads TGTGCCAGCAGCTTAATGGACAGCGACAATGAGCAGTTCTTC. This translates into CASSLMDSDNEQFF.

A word on this clone: This same CDR3 is encoded by further DNA sequences in the sample. V is TRBV28 and J is TRBJ1-5; 8 nucleotides agree with TRBD1. J gave up 0 bases and V 5 bases, and 3 bases lay outside the gene matches. In germline, CDR1 is MDHEN, CDR2 SYDVKM. The CDR3 length is 15 residues. CDR3 residues: CASSLTGGSNQPQHF. CDR3 DNA: TGTGCCAGCAGTCTCACAGGGGGTAGCAATCAGCCCCAGCATTTT.

This chain connects TRBV19 to TRBJ2-1; tentative D call: TRBD2 (5 bases). CDR3 length: 14 residues. Per germline, CDR1 LNHDA and CDR2 SQIVND (reference sequence). Trimming took off 7 bases at V and 8 bases at J, with 18 bases between the two ends. CDR3 residues: CASKFTDRGDEQFF. CDR3 in DNA: TGTGCCAGTAAGTTCACGGACCGGGGAGATGAGCAGTTCTTC.

J is TRBJ2-1 and V is TRBV7-3; no firm D call. The CDR3 has 15 amino acids. The ends were cut back, 3 bases at V and 8 bases at J, with 17 bases in the middle. Germline values: CDR1 SGHTA, CDR2 FQGTGA. The DNA for the CDR3 is TGTGCCAGCAGCTTTATCCCTGGAGTTGTCCATGAGCAGTTCTTC. This sequence encodes CASSFIPGVVHEQFF. The entire variable domain, with the rest obtained from reference TRBV7-3 and TRBJ2-1, is as follows: GAGVSQTPSNKVTEKGKYVELRCDPISGHTALYWYRQSLGQGPEFLIYFQGTGAADDSGLPNDRFFAVRPEGSVSTLKIQRTERGDSAVYLCASSFIPGVVHEQFFGPGTRLTVL.

V gene TRBV14 combines with J gene TRBJ1-1, with 9 bases that match TRBD1. Germline CDR1 and CDR2: SGHDN and FVKESK. V shed 4 bases, J shed 4 bases, and the junction held 16 bases outside the gene matches. The CDR3 extends over 18 amino acids. The CDR3 loop is CASSLGTGRRIIGTEAFF. DNA for the CDR3: TGTGCCAGCAGCCTGGGGACAGGGCGTCGTATAATCGGCACTGAAGCTTTCTTT.

The V call is TRBV5-5, the J call TRBJ1-5, with 8 bases identical to TRBD1. V lost 4 bases to trimming and J lost 6 bases; unmatched junction nucleotides: 3. The CDR3 runs to 13 residues. Germline V gene sequence: CDR1 SGHKS, CDR2 YYEKEE (reference sequence). DNA for the CDR3: TGTGCCAGCAGCCCGGACAGGGTTCAGCCCCAGCATTTT. It yields the protein CASSPDRVQPQHF.

This sequence joins TRBV13 and TRBJ2-1; 7 nucleotides align to TRBD2. Looked up from germline, CDR1 is PRHDT and CDR2 is FYEKMQ (reference sequence). Trimming took 5 bases from V and 8 from J; bases not matched to a gene: 9. This CDR3 comprises 14 residues. The CDR3 region is CASSSGGVVDEQFF. Written as DNA, the CDR3 is TGTGCCAGCAGCAGTGGGGGGGTGGTCGATGAGCAGTTCTTC.

CDR3 loop: CASSEGAGLIQYF. CDR3 bases: TGTGCCAGCAGTGAAGGGGCAGGTCTTATTCAGTACTTC. The gene calls are TRBV6-1 and TRBJ2-4; D is unresolved. Trimming stripped 1 base from V and 10 bases from J, with 11 bases between. This CDR3 has 13 residues. Germline V gene data show CDR1 as MNHNS and CDR2 as SASEGT.

The rearrangement links TRBV12-3 or TRBV12-4 to TRBJ1-2; D is possibly TRBD1 (5 bases). The V and J ends lost 7 bases and 7 bases respectively, with 13 bases between them. This CDR3 region has 12 residues. CDR3 sequence reads: CASTQGLAGYTF. The CDR3 DNA reads TGTGCCAGCACTCAGGGTTTGGCTGGCTACACCTTC.

The chain employs TRBV5-1 and TRBJ1-4, with D hard to call. The V end was cut by 2 bases, the J end by 6 bases, with 2 bases between. The CDR3 runs 11 residues. Germline V gene sequence: CDR1 SGHRS, CDR2 YFSETQ. DNA for the CDR3: TGCGCCAGCAGCTTCGATGAAAAACTGTTTTTT. Encoded protein: CASSFDEKLFF.

This clone was recorded a few times. The rearrangement links TRBV9 to TRBJ1-5; 7 bases line up with TRBD1. The germline V gene has CDR1 SGDLS and CDR2 YYNGEE. CDR3 length equals 16 residues. The V and J ends lost 4 bases and 6 bases, in that order; junction bases with no gene match: 13. Here the CDR3 DNA reads TGTGCCAGCAGCCCAGGGGAAGGGGGCGCAGGTCAGCCCCAGCATTTT. Amino acids: CASSPGEGGAGQPQHF. The full variable domain, rest sourced from reference TRBV9 and TRBJ1-5, is DSGVTQTPKHLITATGQRVTLRCSPRSGDLSVYWYQQSLDQGLQFLIQYYNGEERAKGNILERFSAQQFPDLHSELNLSSLELGDSALYFCASSPGEGGAGQPQHFGDGTRLSIL.

The rearrangement joins TRBV11-3 to TRBJ2-5; 10 bases fit TRBD1. CDR3 length: 14 residues. Germline V gene data show CDR1 as SGHNT and CDR2 as YENEEA. J lost 5 bases, V lost 5 bases, and 5 bases had no gene match. The CDR3 protein is CASSPGGQGETQYF. CDR3 nucleotide sequence: TGTGCCAGCAGCCCTGGGGGACAGGGGGAGACCCAGTACTTC.

The chain has TRBV6-6 and TRBJ1-6; 9 bases map to TRBD1. Germline CDR1 reads MNHNY; CDR2 reads SVGAGI (reference sequence). After removal of 6 bases from V and 10 bases from J, the junction contained 7 bases not matched to a gene. The CDR3 spans 14 residues. For the CDR3, the DNA is TGTGCCAGCAGCCTGGGACAGGGAGACTCACCCCTCCACTTT. It encodes CASSLGQGDSPLHF.

The rearrangement joins TRBV11-2 to TRBJ1-5; possible D gene TRBD1, 5 bases. The CDR3 has 15 residues. The germline V gene encodes CDR1 SGHAT and CDR2 FQNNGV. Trimming took 0 bases from V and 6 from J, leaving 12 bases between them. This CDR3 reads CASSLDQGAPQPQHF. CDR3 DNA: TGTGCCAGCAGCTTAGATCAAGGGGCCCCTCAGCCCCAGCATTTT. Based on the CDR3 plus reference TRBV11-2 and TRBJ1-5, the full variable domain is EAGVAQSPRYKIIEKRQSVAFWCNPISGHATLYWYQQILGQGPKLLIQFQNNGVVDDSQLPKDRFSAERLKGVDSTLKIQPAKLEDSAVYLCASSLDQGAPQPQHFGDGTRLSIL.

The chain carries TRBV19 and TRBJ1-4; D is uncertain. Trimming stripped 7 bases from V and 5 bases from J, with 11 bases between. The germline gives CDR1 LNHDA, CDR2 SQIVND (reference sequence). The CDR3 sequence is 13 residues long. The CDR3: CASKSSGNEKLFF. In DNA, the CDR3 is TGTGCCAGTAAGAGTTCAGGAAATGAAAAACTGTTTTTT.

This chain links TRBV27 with TRBJ2-2; TRBD1 matches at 10 bases. Per the germline V gene, CDR1 is MNHEY and CDR2 is SMNVEV (reference sequence). The CDR3 consists of 16 residues. V shed 5 bases, J shed 4 bases, and the junction held 7 bases outside the gene matches. The CDR3 protein is CASSPWTGGGTGELFF. In nucleotides, the CDR3 is TGTGCCAGCAGTCCCTGGACAGGGGGAGGCACCGGGGAGCTGTTTTTT.

This chain joins TRBV6-1 and TRBJ1-5; TRBD1 matches at 7 bases. V was clipped by 4 bases and J by 0 bases; unmatched bases: 12. The CDR3 sequence is 18 residues long. Germline CDR1 and CDR2: MNHNS and SASEGT. The CDR3 here is CASSGDRGLPVSNQPQHF. The DNA of the CDR3 is TGTGCCAGCAGTGGGGACAGAGGGCTACCCGTTAGCAATCAGCCCCAGCATTTT.

The chain employs TRBV2 and TRBJ2-7; D uncertain. Germline CDR1 and CDR2: SNHLY and FYNNEI. This CDR3 region has 12 residues. V lost 6 bases to trimming and J lost 1 base, with 7 bases between them. The CDR3 spells CASSPQSYEQYF. CDR3 bases: TGTGCCAGCAGCCCCCAGTCCTACGAGCAGTACTTC.

A word on this clone: Other DNA sequences in the sample encode the same CDR3. The rearrangement joins TRBV5-1 to TRBJ2-1, with 7 bases identical to TRBD2. Per germline, CDR1 SGHRS and CDR2 YFSETQ. The J segment lost 2 bases and the V segment lost 2 bases, leaving 1 base of the junction unmatched. The CDR3 runs to 14 residues. Written as DNA, the CDR3 is TGCGCCAGCAGCTTAACTAGCGCCTACAATGAGCAGTTCTTC. Translated: CASSLTSAYNEQFF.

The chain carries TRBV18 and TRBJ2-5; TRBD2 aligns across 9 bases. V lost 2 bases, J lost 5 bases, and 9 bases stayed unmatched. The CDR3 loop spans 16 amino acids. CDR1 is KGHSH and CDR2 is LQKENI in the germline V gene. The CDR3 DNA is TGTGCCAGCTCACCAAGAAGCGGGGGGTCTGGGGAGACCCAGTACTTC. It encodes CASSPRSGGSGETQYF.

This chain's CDR3 is CASSTSTGITDTQYF. Written as DNA, the CDR3 is TGTGCCAGCAGCACCTCTACCGGGATCACAGATACGCAGTATTTT. The chain employs TRBV13 and TRBJ2-3; D might be TRBD2 (5 bases). The CDR3 extends over 15 amino acids. V was shortened by 5 bases and J by 2 bases, with 14 bases between the two germline ends. The germline V gene encodes CDR1 PRHDT and CDR2 FYEKMQ (reference sequence).